The 6 T cell receptor beta chains in this list originate from one sample, sequenced in a study of CD4 and CD8 cells across lung adenocarcinoma regions. One entry per CDR3 protein, called by TCRdb with MiXCR from the PCR reads. This table has over 7,000 distinct CDR3 sequences, more than 55% appearing once. Sequenced: CD4+ T cells from the center of a lung tumor. The receptors originated from a female donor with lung adenocarcinoma. The CD4 and CD8 labels of this study may be unreliable.

The V gene is TRBV6-5, the J gene TRBJ2-1; D is possibly TRBD1 (5 bases). The CDR3 is made up of 17 amino acids. V shed 4 bases and J shed 3 bases, with 19 bases lying between them. Per germline, CDR1 MNHEY and CDR2 SVGAGI. Written as DNA, the CDR3 is TGTGCCAGCAGTTGGGCTCAGGGATCCCCGATCTACAATGAGCAGTTCTTC. The encoded protein is CASSWAQGSPIYNEQFF.

The V call is TRBV6-1, the J call TRBJ2-5; D tentatively fits TRBD1 or TRBD2 (6 bases each). TRBJ2-1 matches the DNA end more closely, so the J call is doubtful. The CDR3 runs to 14 residues. Germline V gene data show CDR1 as MNHNS and CDR2 as SASEGT. The CDR3 spells CASSKRGTDNEQFF. The CDR3 bases are TGTGCCAGTAGTAAAAGGGGGACTGACAATGAGCAGTTCTTC.

The V call is TRBV7-2, the J call TRBJ1-1; no clear D gene. V lost 5 bases and J 6 bases, leaving 13 bases between the germline ends. CDR1 and CDR2 (germline): SGHTA, FQGNSA. The CDR3 is 13 residues long. Written as DNA, the CDR3 is TGTGCCAGCAGCCCGGCGGCTGGTTCTGAAGCTTTCTTT. Protein product: CASSPAAGSEAFF.

V gene TRBV27 combines with J gene TRBJ2-5; D tentatively reads TRBD1 or TRBD2 (6 bases each). Germline CDR1 reads MNHEY; CDR2 reads SMNVEV (reference sequence). This CDR3 region has 15 residues. V was shortened by 7 bases and J by 0 bases, with 15 bases between the two germline ends. The chain's CDR3 is CASTHGGRDQETQYF. CDR3 DNA sequence: TGTGCCAGCACCCACGGGGGCCGGGACCAAGAGACCCAGTACTTC.

The chain carries TRBV7-3 and TRBJ2-5; 7 nucleotides match TRBD2. The CDR3 runs 14 residues. Germline V gives CDR1 SGHTA, CDR2 FQGTGA. Trimming cost V 4 bases and J 7 bases; bases outside gene matches: 9. CDR3 sequence: CASSSWGGVGTQYF. As DNA, the CDR3 is TGTGCCAGCAGCTCTTGGGGGGGGGTAGGGACCCAGTACTTC.

This clonotype was seen repeatedly, ten times or more. The chain is built from TRBV6-5 and TRBJ2-1, with D tentatively TRBD2 (5 bases). Trimming took 6 bases from V and 0 from J, leaving 12 bases between them. The CDR3 runs 15 residues. Germline assignment: CDR1 MNHEY and CDR2 SVGAGI. The CDR3: CASSLAPPSYNEQFF. CDR3 in DNA: TGTGCCAGCAGCTTAGCGCCGCCCTCCTACAATGAGCAGTTCTTC.